This T cell receptor (beta chain) was documented in a study of CD8+ T cells in alopecia areata (dated by TCRdb to 2016 to 2019). General notes on the study: Treated patients were enrolled in an open-label pilot trial of oral tofacitinib at 5 to 10 mg twice daily for moderate-to-severe alopecia areata. Patients received tofacitinib for 6 to 18 months and were then followed off drug for 6 months to check for delayed response and recurrence. The SALT score, which quantifies the percentage of affected scalp surface area, was used to measure disease severity in treated patients. High-throughput TCRbeta sequencing was used to examine T cell clonal expansion in alopecia areata in both the C3H/HeJ mouse model and human patients. Scalp tissue and sorted CD4+ and CD8+ peripheral blood T cells from patchy and totalis/universalis alopecia areata patients and from healthy controls were covered by human TCRbeta sequencing. Tofacitinib-treated patients had biopsies at baseline and at 4 and 24 weeks of treatment, with a later scalp biopsy in several patients. Scalp clonality was compared among normal scalp (n=4), patchy alopecia areata scalp (n=8), and alopecia totalis/universalis scalp (n=8). RNA was extracted with the PAXgene miRNA kit for fixed scalp, the miRNeasy kit for PBMCs, and the RNeasy kit for mouse skin. TCRbeta CDR3 regions were amplified by immunoSEQ multiplex PCR using 35 Vbeta forward and 13 Jbeta reverse primers. Points the paper makes about the study in general: Compared with normal scalp, lesional scalp had higher clonality and more expanded CD8+ clones, particularly in alopecia totalis/universalis, a pattern that suggests antigenic drive. Many expanded lesional clones persisted in scalp and blood during tofacitinib treatment, which may partly explain relapse after stopping treatment. Because the treated cohort was small and had just a single nonresponder, larger studies are needed to establish links between baseline CD8+ expansion and response. TCR sequences shared between patients were less clear than in mice, possibly partly because of HLA diversity in the patient population. With tofacitinib, both scalp clonality and the number of expanded CD8+ clones among the top 100 scalp clones went down significantly. Unlike mouse skin, where gammadelta T cells dominate, normal human skin contains resident alphabeta T cells that get sequenced too, which complicates analysis of the scalp TCR repertoire.

Trimming removed 3 bases from V and 3 bases from J, leaving 10 bases between the germline ends. The germline V gene gives CDR1 as MGHDK and CDR2 as SYGVNS. Its CDR3 holds 14 amino acids, cysteine through phenylalanine. Only the CDR3 DNA stays, 42 bases, in frame from base 1. The sample's time point label, in plain terms: 24 weeks on oral tofacitinib. The treatment or condition label of this sample denotes: oral pan-JAK inhibitor, 5-10 mg twice daily. Lesional scalp punch biopsies and peripheral blood were obtained from alopecia areata patients. PBMCs were isolated by density centrifugation and stained for CD3, CD4 and CD8, and CD4+ and CD8+ T cells were sorted on a FACSAria. Remarks on this clone: It has no known antigen specificity. No qualities accompany the bases; no much larger clone lies one base away.

Libraries were constructed by the immunoSEQ multiplex PCR assay. For TCR sequencing, RNA was extracted from every sample and reverse transcribed into cDNA to serve as template. SuperScript III was used to make first-strand cDNA, primed with a 2:1 mix of oligo-dT and random hexamers. A synthetic immune receptor repertoire was used to gauge amplification bias, and whatever bias remained was removed computationally. The authors' analysis ran thus. Raw reads were preprocessed to remove errors, and CDR3 was defined by IMGT conventions from the conserved cysteine to phenylalanine. Clonality was computed by normalizing Shannon entropy by log2 of the number of productive unique TCRs and subtracting the result from 1. Whether each scalp clone was CD4 or CD8 was inferred by checking scalp TCRbeta sequences against the CD4 and CD8 repertoires from sorted blood. In its TCRdb copy, this immuneACCESS table keeps in-frame sequences only and misses some clones. Where compared with another copy, unresolved V genes explain less than half of these, and the others have no known cause. The D gene and trimming were derived from the DNA, and the V and J assignments and clone size from that table. The sample table shows 150,000 to 200,000 clones, and about 53% are seen once. Less than 14% of the sample is held by the ten biggest clonotypes.

In this chain, TRBV25-1 is recombined with TRBJ2-3; no confident D gene assignment can be made. The sequenced sample was CD8+ T cells sorted from blood, obtained at week 24, from a patient treated with tofacitinib. This receptor was taken from a human donor with alopecia areata. The DNA sequence is given as TGTGCCAGCAGTGATTCCTCCTGGACAGATACGCAGTATTTT. Its translation is CASSDSSWTDTQYF.